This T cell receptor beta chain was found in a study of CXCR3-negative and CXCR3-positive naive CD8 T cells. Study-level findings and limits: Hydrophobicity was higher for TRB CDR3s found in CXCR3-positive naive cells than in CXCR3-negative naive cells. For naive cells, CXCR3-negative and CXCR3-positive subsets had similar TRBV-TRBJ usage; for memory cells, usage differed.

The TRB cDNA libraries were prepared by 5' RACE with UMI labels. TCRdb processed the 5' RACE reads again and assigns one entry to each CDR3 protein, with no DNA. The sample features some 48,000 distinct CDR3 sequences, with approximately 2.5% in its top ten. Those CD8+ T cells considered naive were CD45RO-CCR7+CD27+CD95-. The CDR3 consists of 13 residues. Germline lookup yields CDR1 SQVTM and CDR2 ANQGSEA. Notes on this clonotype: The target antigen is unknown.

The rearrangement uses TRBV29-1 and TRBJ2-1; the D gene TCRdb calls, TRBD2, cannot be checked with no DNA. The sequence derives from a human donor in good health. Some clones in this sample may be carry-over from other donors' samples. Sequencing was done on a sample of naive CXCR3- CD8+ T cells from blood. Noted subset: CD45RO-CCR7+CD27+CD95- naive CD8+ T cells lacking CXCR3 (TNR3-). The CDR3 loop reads CSVIFLAAVEQFF.